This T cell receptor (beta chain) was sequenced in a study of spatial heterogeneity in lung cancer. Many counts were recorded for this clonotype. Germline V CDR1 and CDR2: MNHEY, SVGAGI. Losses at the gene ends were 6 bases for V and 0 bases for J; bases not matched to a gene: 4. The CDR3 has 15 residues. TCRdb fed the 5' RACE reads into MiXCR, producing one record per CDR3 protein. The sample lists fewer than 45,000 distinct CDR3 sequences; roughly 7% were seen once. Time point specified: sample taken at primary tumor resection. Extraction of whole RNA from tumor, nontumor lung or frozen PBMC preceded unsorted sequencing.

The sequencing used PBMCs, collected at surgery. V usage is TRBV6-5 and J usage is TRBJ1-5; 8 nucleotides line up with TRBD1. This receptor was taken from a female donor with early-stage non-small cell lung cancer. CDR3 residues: CASSEDRGSNQPQHF. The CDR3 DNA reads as TGTGCCAGCAGCGAAGACAGGGGTAGCAATCAGCCCCAGCATTTT.